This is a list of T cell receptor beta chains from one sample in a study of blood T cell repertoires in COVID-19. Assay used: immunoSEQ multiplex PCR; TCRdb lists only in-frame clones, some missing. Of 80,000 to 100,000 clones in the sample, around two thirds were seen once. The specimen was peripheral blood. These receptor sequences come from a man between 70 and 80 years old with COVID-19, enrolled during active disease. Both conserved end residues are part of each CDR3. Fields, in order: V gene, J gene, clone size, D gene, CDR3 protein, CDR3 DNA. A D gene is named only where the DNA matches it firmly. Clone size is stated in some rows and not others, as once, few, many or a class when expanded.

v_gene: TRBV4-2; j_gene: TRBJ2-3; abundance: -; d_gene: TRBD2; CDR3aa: CASSQGLAGGTDTQYF; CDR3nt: TGTGCCAGCAGCCAAGGACTAGCGGGGGGGACAGATACGCAGTATTTT
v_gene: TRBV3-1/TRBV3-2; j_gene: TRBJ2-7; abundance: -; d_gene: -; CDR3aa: CASSQAVSSFHEQYF; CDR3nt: TGTGCCAGCAGCCAAGCTGTTTCGAGTTTCCACGAGCAGTACTTC
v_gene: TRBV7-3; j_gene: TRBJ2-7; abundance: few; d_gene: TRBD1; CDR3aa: CASSATGGTAYEQYF; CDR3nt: TGTGCCAGCAGCGCCACAGGGGGCACTGCCTACGAGCAGTACTTC
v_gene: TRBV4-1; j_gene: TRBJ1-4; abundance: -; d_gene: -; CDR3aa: CASSRDAGPTNEKLFF; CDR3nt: TGCGCCAGCAGCCGCGACGCAGGGCCAACTAATGAAAAACTGTTTTTT
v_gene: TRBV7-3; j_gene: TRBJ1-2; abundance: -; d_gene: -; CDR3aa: CASSFFRDRGYTF; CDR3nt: TGTGCCAGCAGCTTCTTCAGGGATCGGGGCTACACCTTC
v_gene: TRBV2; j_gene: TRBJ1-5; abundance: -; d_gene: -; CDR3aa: CASSADRSGQPQHF; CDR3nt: TGTGCCAGCAGCGCTGACAGGAGCGGACAGCCCCAGCATTTT
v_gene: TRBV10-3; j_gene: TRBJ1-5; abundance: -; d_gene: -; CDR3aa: CAISAQGSNQPQHF; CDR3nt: TGTGCCATCAGTGCTCAGGGAAGCAATCAGCCCCAGCATTTT
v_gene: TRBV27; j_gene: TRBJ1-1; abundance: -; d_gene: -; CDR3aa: CASSFGLRGEAFF; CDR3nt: TGTGCCAGCAGTTTTGGTCTTCGGGGTGAAGCTTTCTTT
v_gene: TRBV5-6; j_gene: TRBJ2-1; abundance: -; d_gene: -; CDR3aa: CASVYQTGNNEQFF; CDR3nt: TGTGCCAGCGTATATCAAACAGGGAACAATGAGCAGTTCTTC
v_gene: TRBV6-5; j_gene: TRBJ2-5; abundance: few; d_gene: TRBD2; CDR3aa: CASKVGTIQETQYF; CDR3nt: TGTGCCAGCAAGGTCGGGACTATCCAAGAGACCCAGTACTTC
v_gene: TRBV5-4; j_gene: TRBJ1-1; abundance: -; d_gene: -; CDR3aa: CASSVDLNTEAFF; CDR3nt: TGTGCCAGCAGTGTGGACTTAAACACTGAAGCTTTCTTT
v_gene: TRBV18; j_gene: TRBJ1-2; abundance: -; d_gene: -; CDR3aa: CASSPSTDNYGYTF; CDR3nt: TGTGCCAGCTCACCCAGTACAGATAACTATGGCTACACCTTC
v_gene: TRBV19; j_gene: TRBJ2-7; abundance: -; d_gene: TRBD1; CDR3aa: CASTDAPGTGSPYEQYF; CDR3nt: TGTGCCAGTACTGACGCTCCCGGGACAGGGAGTCCCTACGAGCAGTACTTC
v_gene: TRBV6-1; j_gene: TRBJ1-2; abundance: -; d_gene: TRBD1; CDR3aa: CASSEQTGPTYGYTF; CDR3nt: TGTGCCAGCAGTGAACAGACAGGGCCCACATATGGCTACACCTTC
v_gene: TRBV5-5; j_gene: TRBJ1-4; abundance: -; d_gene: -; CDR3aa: CASSLEGEGVWEKLFF; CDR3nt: TGTGCCAGCAGCTTGGAAGGCGAAGGGGTTTGGGAAAAACTGTTTTTT
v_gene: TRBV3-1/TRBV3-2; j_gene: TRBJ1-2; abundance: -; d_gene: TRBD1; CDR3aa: CASSQMDRLNYGYTF; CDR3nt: TGTGCCAGCAGCCAGATGGACAGGCTTAACTATGGCTACACCTTC
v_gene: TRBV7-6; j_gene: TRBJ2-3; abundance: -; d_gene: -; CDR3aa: CASSLGPAGQEDTQYF; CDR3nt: TGTGCCAGCAGCTTAGGTCCAGCGGGTCAAGAAGATACGCAGTATTTT
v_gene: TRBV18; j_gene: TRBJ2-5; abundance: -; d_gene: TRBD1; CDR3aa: CASSAGQGVQETQYF; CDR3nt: TGTGCCAGCTCAGCGGGACAGGGGGTTCAAGAGACCCAGTACTTC
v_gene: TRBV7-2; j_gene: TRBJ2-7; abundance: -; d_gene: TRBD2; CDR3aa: CASSPTSAINYEQYF; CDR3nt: TGTGCCAGCAGCCCTACTAGCGCCATAAACTACGAGCAGTACTTC
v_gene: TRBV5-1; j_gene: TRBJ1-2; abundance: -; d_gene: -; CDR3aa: CASRESRGDYGYTF; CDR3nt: TGCGCCAGCAGGGAGTCCCGCGGGGACTATGGCTACACCTTC
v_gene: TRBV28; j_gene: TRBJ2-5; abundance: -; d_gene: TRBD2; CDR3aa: CASTEAGVGETQYF; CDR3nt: TGTGCCAGCACGGAGGCGGGAGTTGGCGAGACCCAGTACTTC
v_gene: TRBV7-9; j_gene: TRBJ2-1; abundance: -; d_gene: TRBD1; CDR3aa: CASSPPGTGANEQFF; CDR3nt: TGTGCCAGCAGCCCCCCGGGGACAGGGGCCAATGAGCAGTTCTTC
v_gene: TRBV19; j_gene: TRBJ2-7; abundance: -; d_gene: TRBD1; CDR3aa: CASSIDRTGGIGEQYF; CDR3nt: TGTGCCAGTAGTATAGATCGGACAGGGGGCATTGGGGAGCAGTACTTC
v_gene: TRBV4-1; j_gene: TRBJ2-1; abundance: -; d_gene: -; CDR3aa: CASSQDYGNYNEQFF; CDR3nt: TGCGCCAGCAGCCAAGACTACGGGAACTACAATGAGCAGTTCTTC
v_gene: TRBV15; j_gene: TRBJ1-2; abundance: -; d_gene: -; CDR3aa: CATSREGRVTYGYTF; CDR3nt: TGTGCCACCAGCAGAGAAGGCAGGGTCACTTATGGCTACACCTTC
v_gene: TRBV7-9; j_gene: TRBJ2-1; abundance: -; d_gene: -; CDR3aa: CASSPRRDSYNEQFF; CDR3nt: TGTGCCAGCAGCCCTCGCAGGGATTCCTACAATGAGCAGTTCTTC
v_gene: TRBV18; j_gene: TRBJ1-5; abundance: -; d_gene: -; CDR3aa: CASSPGAGSEPQHF; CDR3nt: TGTGCCAGCTCACCGGGGGCAGGGAGCGAACCCCAGCATTTT
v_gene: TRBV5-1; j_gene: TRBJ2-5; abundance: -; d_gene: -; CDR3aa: CASSLTRGNFQETQYF; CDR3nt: TGCGCCAGCAGCTTAACCCGCGGTAACTTCCAAGAGACCCAGTACTTC
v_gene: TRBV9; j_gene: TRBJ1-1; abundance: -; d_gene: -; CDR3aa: CASSRDGGEAFF; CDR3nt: TGTGCCAGCAGCCGCGACGGGGGTGAAGCTTTCTTT
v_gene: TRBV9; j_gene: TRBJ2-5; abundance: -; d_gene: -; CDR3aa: CASSVDSGLVETQYF; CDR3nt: TGTGCCAGCAGCGTAGATAGCGGACTGGTAGAGACCCAGTACTTC
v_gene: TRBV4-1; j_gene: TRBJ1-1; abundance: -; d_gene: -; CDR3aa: CASSHGVRTEAFF; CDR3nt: TGCGCCAGCAGCCATGGAGTCCGAACTGAAGCTTTCTTT
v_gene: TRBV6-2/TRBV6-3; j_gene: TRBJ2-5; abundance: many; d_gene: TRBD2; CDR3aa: CASSYSITSGRKETQYF; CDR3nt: TGTGCCAGCAGTTACTCGATCACTTCCGGGAGGAAAGAGACCCAGTACTTC
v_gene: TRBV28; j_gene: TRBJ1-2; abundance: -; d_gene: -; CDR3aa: CASSRRGGAFYGYTF; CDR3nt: TGTGCCAGCAGTCGAAGGGGGGGCGCGTTCTATGGCTACACCTTC
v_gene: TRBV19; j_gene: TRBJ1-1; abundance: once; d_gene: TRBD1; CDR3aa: CASILGPGGTEAFF; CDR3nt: TGTGCCAGTATTCTCGGCCCAGGGGGCACTGAAGCTTTCTTT
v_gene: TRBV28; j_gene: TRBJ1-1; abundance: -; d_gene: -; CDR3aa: CASSFRQVMNTEAFF; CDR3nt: TGTGCCAGCAGTTTTCGCCAGGTTATGAACACTGAAGCTTTCTTT
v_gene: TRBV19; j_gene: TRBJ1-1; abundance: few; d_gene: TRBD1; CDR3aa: CASSTSDRGNTEAFF; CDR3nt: TGTGCCAGTAGTACCTCGGACAGGGGGAACACTGAAGCTTTCTTT
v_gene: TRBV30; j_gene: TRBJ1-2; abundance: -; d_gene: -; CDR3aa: CAWSPPRANYGYTF; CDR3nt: TGTGCCTGGAGTCCACCCAGGGCGAACTATGGCTACACCTTC
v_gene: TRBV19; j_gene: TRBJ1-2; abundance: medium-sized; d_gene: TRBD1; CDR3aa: CASSSSGTGENYGYTF; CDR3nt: TGTGCCAGTAGTTCCTCGGGAACAGGGGAGAACTATGGCTACACCTTC
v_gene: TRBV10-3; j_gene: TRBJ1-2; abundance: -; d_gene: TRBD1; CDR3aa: CAISERDSPNYGYTF; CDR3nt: TGTGCCATCAGTGAACGGGACAGTCCTAACTATGGCTACACCTTC
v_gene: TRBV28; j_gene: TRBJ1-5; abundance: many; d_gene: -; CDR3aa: CASSLFLSPQPQHF; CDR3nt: TGTGCCAGCAGTTTATTCCTATCACCCCAGCCCCAGCATTTT
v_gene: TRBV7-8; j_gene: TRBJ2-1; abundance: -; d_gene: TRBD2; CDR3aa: CASNPRPGTRSNEQFF; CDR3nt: TGTGCCAGCAACCCCCGGCCTGGGACTAGAAGCAATGAGCAGTTCTTC
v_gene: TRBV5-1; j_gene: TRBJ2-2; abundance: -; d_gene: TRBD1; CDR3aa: CASSSGQGARTGELFF; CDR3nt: TGCGCCAGCAGCTCCGGACAGGGGGCGCGAACCGGGGAGCTGTTTTTT
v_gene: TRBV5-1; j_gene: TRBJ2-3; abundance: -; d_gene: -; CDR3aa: CASSFGSNADTQYF; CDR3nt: TGCGCCAGCAGCTTCGGTTCCAATGCAGATACGCAGTATTTT
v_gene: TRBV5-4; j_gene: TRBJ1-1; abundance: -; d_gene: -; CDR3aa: CASSTEVQMNTEAFF; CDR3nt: TGTGCCAGCAGCACGGAAGTACAGATGAACACTGAAGCTTTCTTT
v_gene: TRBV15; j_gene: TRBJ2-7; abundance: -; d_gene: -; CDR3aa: CATSRDSLANEQYF; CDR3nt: TGTGCCACCAGCAGAGATTCCCTAGCAAACGAGCAGTACTTC
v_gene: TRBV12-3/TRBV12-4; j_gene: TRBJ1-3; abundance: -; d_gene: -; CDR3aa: CAMRGFSGNTIYF; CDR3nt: TGTGCCATGCGGGGCTTTTCTGGAAACACCATATATTTT
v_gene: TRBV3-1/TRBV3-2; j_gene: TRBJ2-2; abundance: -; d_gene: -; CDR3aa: CASSPRTGELFF; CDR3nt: TGTGCCAGCAGCCCACGGACCGGGGAGCTGTTTTTT